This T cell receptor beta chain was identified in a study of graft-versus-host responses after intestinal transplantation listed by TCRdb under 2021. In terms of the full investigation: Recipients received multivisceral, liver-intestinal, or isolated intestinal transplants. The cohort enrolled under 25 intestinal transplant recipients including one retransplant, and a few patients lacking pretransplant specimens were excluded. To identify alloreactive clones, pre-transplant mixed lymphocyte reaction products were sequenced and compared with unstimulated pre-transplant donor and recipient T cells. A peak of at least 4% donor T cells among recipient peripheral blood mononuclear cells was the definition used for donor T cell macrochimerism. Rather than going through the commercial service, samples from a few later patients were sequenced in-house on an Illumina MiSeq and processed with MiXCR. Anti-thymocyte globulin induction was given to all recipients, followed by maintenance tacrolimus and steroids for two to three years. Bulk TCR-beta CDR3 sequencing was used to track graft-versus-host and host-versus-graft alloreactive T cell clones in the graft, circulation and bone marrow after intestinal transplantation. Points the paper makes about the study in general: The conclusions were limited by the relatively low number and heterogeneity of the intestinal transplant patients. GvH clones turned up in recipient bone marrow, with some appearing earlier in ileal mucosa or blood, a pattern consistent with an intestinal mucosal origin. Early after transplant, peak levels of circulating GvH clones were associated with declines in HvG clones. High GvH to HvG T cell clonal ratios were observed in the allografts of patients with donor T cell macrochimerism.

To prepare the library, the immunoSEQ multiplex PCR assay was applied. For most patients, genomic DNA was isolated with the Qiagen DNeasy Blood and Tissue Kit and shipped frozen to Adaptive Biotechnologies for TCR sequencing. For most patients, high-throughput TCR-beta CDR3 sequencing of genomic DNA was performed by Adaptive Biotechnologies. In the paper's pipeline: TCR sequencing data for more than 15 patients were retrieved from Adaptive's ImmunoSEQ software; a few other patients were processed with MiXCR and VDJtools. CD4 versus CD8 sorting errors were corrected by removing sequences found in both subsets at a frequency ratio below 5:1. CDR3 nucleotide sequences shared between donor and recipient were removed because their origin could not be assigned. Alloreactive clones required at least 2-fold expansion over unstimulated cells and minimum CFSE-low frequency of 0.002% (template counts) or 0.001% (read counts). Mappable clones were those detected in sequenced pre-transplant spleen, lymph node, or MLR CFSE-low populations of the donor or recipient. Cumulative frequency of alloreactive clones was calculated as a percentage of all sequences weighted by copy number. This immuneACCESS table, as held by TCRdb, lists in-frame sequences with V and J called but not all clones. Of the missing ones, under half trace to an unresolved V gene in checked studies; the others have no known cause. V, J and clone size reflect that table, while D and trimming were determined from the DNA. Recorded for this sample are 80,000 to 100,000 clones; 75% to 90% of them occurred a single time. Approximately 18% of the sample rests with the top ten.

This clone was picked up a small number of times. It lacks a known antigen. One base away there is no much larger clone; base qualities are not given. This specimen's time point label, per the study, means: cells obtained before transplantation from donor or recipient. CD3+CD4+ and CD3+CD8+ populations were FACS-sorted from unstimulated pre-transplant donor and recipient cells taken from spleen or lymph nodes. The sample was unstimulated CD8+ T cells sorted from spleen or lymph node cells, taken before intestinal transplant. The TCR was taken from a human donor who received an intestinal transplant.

DNA sequence: TGTGCCAGCAGCTCCGAGGGGGGCGGGTTCGGCGGGGAGCTGTTTTTT. It translates to CASSSEGGGFGGELFF. The chain links TRBV7-6 with TRBJ2-2; the D segment might be TRBD1 or TRBD2, since each matches 6 bases. Its CDR3 holds 16 amino acids, cysteine through phenylalanine. The sequence is cut down to CDR3 DNA, 48 bases in frame from base 1. Relative to germline, V is 4 bases shorter and J is 7 bases shorter, with 19 bases between their ends. Looking up the germline V gene yields CDR1 SGHVS and CDR2 FNYEAQ.